The 21 T cell receptor beta chains listed next were all sequenced from one sample in a study of T cells after yellow fever vaccination. TCRdb re-called the 5' RACE reads with MiXCR, one entry per CDR3 protein. Of around 350,000 distinct CDR3 sequences listed, approximately 10% are singletons. Sequenced material: PBMCs, taken on the day of the first yellow fever vaccination. These receptors were collected from a man aged 18 to 30 who received the YFV17D yellow fever vaccine.

This clonotype was counted between two and nine times. DNA for the CDR3: TGTGCCAGCAGTTTAGTAAGGAATCAGCCCCAGCATTTT. Its protein product is CASSLVRNQPQHF. The chain links TRBV12-3 or TRBV12-4 to TRBJ1-5; D not certain. The CDR3 has 13 residues. Trimming cost V 1 base and J 4 bases, with 5 bases left between them.

The chain joins TRBV6-1 to TRBJ2-3, with 9 bases fitting TRBD2. The CDR3 length is 14 residues. The germline CDR1 and CDR2 sequences are MNHNS and SASEGT. V lost 8 bases to trimming and J lost 4 bases; unmatched junction nucleotides: 7. The CDR3 DNA reads TGTGCCAGCCGCCGGCGGGGGGGGGCAGATACGCAGTATTTT. This translates into CASRRRGGADTQYF.

For the CDR3, the DNA is TGTGCCAGCAGTGAAGCTGGGAGTTGGGCCAAAAACATTCAGTACTTC. Translating it yields CASSEAGSWAKNIQYF. The chain recombines TRBV6-1 with TRBJ2-4; TRBD2 is a possible D gene (5 bases). CDR3 size: 16 residues. V dropped 0 bases and J dropped 1 base, with 10 bases sitting between them. The V gene's germline CDR1 is MNHNS and CDR2 SASEGT.

A few counts support this clonotype. V usage is TRBV4-1 and J usage is TRBJ1-6; D is possibly TRBD1 (5 bases). This CDR3 contains 16 residues. In germline, CDR1 is MGHRA, CDR2 YSYEKL. V was clipped by 5 bases and J by 8 bases, with 19 bases between them. This chain's CDR3 is CASSEGQARPYSPLHF. In DNA, the CDR3 is TGCGCCAGCAGCGAGGGGCAGGCCAGGCCTTATTCACCCCTCCACTTT.

The chain has TRBV7-2 and TRBJ2-7; the D is unclear. CDR1 and CDR2 (germline): SGHTA, FQGNSA. The CDR3 runs 13 residues. Trimming shortened V by 2 bases and J by 5 bases, and 10 bases separated the two germline ends. The CDR3 bases are TGTGCCAGCAGCTTAAACCTTGTCAACGAGCAGTACTTC. Amino acids: CASSLNLVNEQYF.

The sample holds a few counts of this clonotype. The J gene is TRBJ1-4, the V gene TRBV23-1; tentatively, D is TRBD1 (5 bases). TRBV23-1 is marked as an open reading frame, function uncertain. The CDR3 is made up of 18 amino acids. Trimming removed 0 bases from V and 2 bases from J, with 16 bases in between. CDR3 sequence reads: CASSQSFFFGATNEKLFF. The CDR3 DNA follows: TGCGCCAGCAGTCAATCGTTCTTTTTCGGGGCTACTAATGAAAAACTGTTTTTT.

This chain connects TRBV18 to TRBJ2-7, with D possibly being TRBD1 (6 bases). Germline assignment: CDR1 KGHSH and CDR2 LQKENI. The V end lost 0 bases, the J end lost 0 bases, and 12 bases lay between the germline ends. The CDR3 has 16 residues. CDR3 sequence (DNA): TGTGCCAGCTCACCACCGAGGCAGGGGCCCTCCTACGAGCAGTACTTC. Encoded protein: CASSPPRQGPSYEQYF.

This clonotype showed up just a few times. The CDR3 spells CASSYSIVSAPEPDTQYF. The DNA of the CDR3 is TGTGCCAGCAGTTACTCGATAGTTTCGGCCCCTGAGCCAGATACGCAGTATTTT. The chain combines TRBV6-2 or TRBV6-3 with TRBJ2-3; no definite D call. Germline CDR1 is MNHEY and CDR2 is SVGEGT. The V gene lost 0 bases and the J gene lost 4 bases, with 20 bases spanning the gap. The CDR3 is 18 residues long.

This clonotype appeared many times. The chain has TRBV20-1 and TRBJ1-5; the match to TRBD1 covers 8 bases. Germline CDR1 DFQATT, CDR2 SNEGSKA (reference sequence). V lost 5 bases, J lost 6 bases, and 6 bases stayed unmatched. This CDR3 comprises 13 residues. The CDR3 is CSASLQGGQPQHF. The CDR3 DNA reads as TGCAGTGCTTCGTTACAGGGGGGTCAGCCCCAGCATTTT.

This clonotype has more than one count but fewer than ten. The chain carries TRBV10-3 and TRBJ2-3; the D gene is possibly TRBD2 (6 bases). The CDR3 covers 17 residues. V gave up 3 bases and J gave up 5 bases, with 21 bases separating them. Germline loops: CDR1 ENHRY, CDR2 SYGVKD. CDR3 protein: CAISEPAWGVKRDTQYF. DNA for the CDR3: TGTGCCATCAGTGAACCCGCCTGGGGGGTGAAAAGAGATACGCAGTATTTT.

The J gene is TRBJ2-2, the V gene TRBV5-5; no firm D call. Germline V gives CDR1 SGHKS, CDR2 YYEKEE (reference sequence). CDR3 length equals 13 residues. Trimming removed 7 bases at V and 4 bases at J, with 11 bases between. The CDR3 sequence: CASLTQSTGELFF. For the CDR3, the DNA is TGTGCCAGCTTAACGCAGTCCACCGGGGAGCTGTTTTTT.

This clonotype was seen more than once but under ten times. The chain has TRBV7-9 and TRBJ2-7, with TRBD1 identical over 8 bases. Looked up from germline, CDR1 is SEHNR and CDR2 is FQNEAQ (reference sequence). The CDR3 is 17 amino acids. V was clipped by 5 bases and J by 4 bases; unmatched bases: 16. Here the CDR3 DNA reads TGTGCCAGCAGCCGCCGGGACAGGTACAACGGGGGTTACGAGCAGTACTTC. Translating it yields CASSRRDRYNGGYEQYF.

This clonotype was detected only a few times. This chain links TRBV19 with TRBJ2-7; possible D gene TRBD1, 6 bases. This CDR3 is built from 14 residues. Per the germline V gene, CDR1 is LNHDA and CDR2 is SQIVND (reference sequence). Trimming removed 10 bases from V and 0 bases from J, with 16 bases in between. The CDR3 DNA is TGTGCCACTTCGACAGGATACCTCTCCTACGAGCAGTACTTC. Its translation: CATSTGYLSYEQYF.

This clonotype was found a few times. V usage is TRBV3-1 and J usage is TRBJ2-7; D gene ambiguous. The CDR3 totals 15 residues. The germline V gene encodes CDR1 LGHDT and CDR2 YNNKEL (reference sequence). Trimming took off 0 bases at V and 7 bases at J, with 16 bases between the two ends. The CDR3, as DNA: TGTGCCAGCAGCCAAGAAGGGTCCAGGCCCGAGGAGCAGTACTTC. Amino acids: CASSQEGSRPEEQYF.

This clonotype came up a few times. This rearrangement joins TRBV5-1 to TRBJ2-3, with 8 bases that match TRBD2. Germline CDR1 SGHRS, CDR2 YFSETQ. Trimming at V came to 1 base and at J to 0 bases, leaving 4 bases not matched to a gene. The CDR3 length is 16 residues. In DNA form, the CDR3 reads TGCGCCAGCAGCTTGAGTAGCGGGACTAGCACAGATACGCAGTATTTT. This codes for CASSLSSGTSTDTQYF.

This chain links TRBV5-1 with TRBJ1-1; the D is unclear. There are 14 residues in the CDR3. Trimming pared 1 base from V and 1 base from J, leaving 8 bases between. The germline V gene encodes CDR1 SGHRS and CDR2 YFSETQ. The CDR3 coding sequence is TGCGCCAGCAGCTTGTTTTTAGGGAACACTGAAGCTTTCTTT. The encoded protein is CASSLFLGNTEAFF.

The gene calls are TRBV4-3 and TRBJ2-1; 9 nucleotides line up with TRBD2. V was pared by 4 bases and J by 10 bases, with 8 bases of the junction left unmatched. Germline assignment: CDR1 LGHNA and CDR2 YSLEER. CDR3 length equals 14 residues. The DNA for the CDR3 is TGCGCCAGCAGCCGCGGGGGGGCCGAAGGCGAGCAGTTCTTC. This sequence encodes CASSRGGAEGEQFF.

This clonotype was seen only a few times. V is TRBV5-1 and J is TRBJ2-7; D is unclear. Germline CDR1 reads SGHRS; CDR2 reads YFSETQ. The CDR3 has 12 residues. V lost 0 bases and J 5 bases, leaving 6 bases between the germline ends. Here the CDR3 reads CASSLERHEQYF. In DNA, the CDR3 is TGCGCCAGCAGCTTGGAACGGCACGAGCAGTACTTC.

There are many counts of this clonotype. The rearrangement uses TRBV15 and TRBJ1-4; the D is unclear. This CDR3 comprises 14 residues. CDR1 and CDR2 from the germline V gene are LNHNV and YYDKDF (reference sequence). The V and J ends lost 0 bases and 3 bases respectively, with 5 bases between them. The CDR3: CATSRDKANEKLFF. DNA of the CDR3: TGTGCCACCAGCAGAGACAAGGCTAATGAAAAACTGTTTTTT.

This clonotype was seen only a few times. The rearrangement uses TRBV7-2 and TRBJ2-1; D unclear. Germline CDR1 and CDR2: SGHTA and FQGNSA. This CDR3 region has 12 residues. Trimming left V 2 bases short and J 9 bases short, with 8 bases between. The CDR3 loop reads CASSLTLLEQFF. The CDR3 DNA reads TGTGCCAGCAGCTTAACCCTCCTTGAGCAGTTCTTC.

V and J are TRBV6-2 or TRBV6-3 and TRBJ2-7; D is possibly TRBD1 (5 bases). This CDR3 spans 15 amino acids. From germline, CDR1 is MNHEY and CDR2 SVGEGT. Trimming cost V 2 bases and J 3 bases, with 14 bases left between them. The CDR3, as DNA: TGTGCCAGCAGTTACGGTGGGGCACCCCGCTACGAGCAGTACGTC. As protein: CASSYGGAPRYEQYV.